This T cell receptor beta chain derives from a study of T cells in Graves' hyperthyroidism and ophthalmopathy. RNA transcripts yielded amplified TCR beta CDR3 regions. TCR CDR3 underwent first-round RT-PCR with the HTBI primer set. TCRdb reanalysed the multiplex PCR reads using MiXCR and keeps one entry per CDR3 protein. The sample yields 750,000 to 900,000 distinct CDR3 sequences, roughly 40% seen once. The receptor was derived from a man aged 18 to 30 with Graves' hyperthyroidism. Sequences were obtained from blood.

The CDR3 region is CSSDVYGYTF. CDR3 nucleotide sequence: TGCAGCTCGGATGTCTATGGCTACACCTTC. The genes are TRBV29-1 and TRBJ1-2; D is undetermined. Germline-derived CDR1 and CDR2 are SQVTM and ANQGSEA. Trimming removed 8 bases at V and 4 bases at J, with 8 bases between. The CDR3 contains 10 residues. The complete variable domain, with remaining parts taken from reference TRBV29-1 and TRBJ1-2, reads SAVISQKPSRDICQRGTSLTIQCQVDSQVTMMFWYRQQPGQSLTLIATANQGSEATYESGFVIDKFPISRPNLTFSTLTVSNMSPEDSSIYLCSSDVYGYTFGSGTRLTVV.